A selection of T cell receptor beta chains follows, all from one sample in a study of T cell responses to AZD1222 COVID-19 vaccine. TCRdb keeps only in-frame clones here, not all; method: immunoSEQ multiplex PCR. Among some 130,000 clones, approximately 91% were seen once, and the ten largest hold less than 1.3%. Specimen: peripheral blood, collected 28 days after the second AZD1222 dose. Every receptor here comes from an adult who received the AZD1222 COVID-19 vaccine. CDR3s include the opening cysteine and the closing phenylalanine or tryptophan. Each record gives: clone size, J gene, V gene, D gene, CDR3 protein, CDR3 DNA. A D gene is named only where the DNA matches it firmly. Size tells how often a clone was seen (once, few, many) or the class of an expanded clone, and some rows leave it out.

abundance: NA
j_gene: TRBJ2-7
v_gene: TRBV5-5
d_gene: NA
CDR3aa: CASSHGVYEQYF
CDR3nt: TGTGCCAGCAGCCACGGGGTCTACGAGCAGTACTTC

abundance: NA
j_gene: TRBJ1-4
v_gene: TRBV28
d_gene: NA
CDR3aa: CASSLLANEKLFF
CDR3nt: TGTGCCAGCAGTTTATTGGCTAATGAAAAACTGTTTTTT

abundance: NA
j_gene: TRBJ1-2
v_gene: TRBV28
d_gene: NA
CDR3aa: CASSSDRIYGYTF
CDR3nt: TGTGCCAGCAGTTCCGACAGGATCTATGGCTACACCTTC

abundance: NA
j_gene: TRBJ2-7
v_gene: TRBV19
d_gene: TRBD1
CDR3aa: CASSTPNRGLNEQYF
CDR3nt: TGTGCCAGTAGTACACCAAACAGGGGGCTAAACGAGCAGTACTTC

abundance: NA
j_gene: TRBJ2-5
v_gene: TRBV7-9
d_gene: TRBD1
CDR3aa: CASSLTRQGLIPQETQYF
CDR3nt: TGTGCCAGCAGCTTGACTCGACAGGGCCTGATACCCCAAGAGACCCAGTACTTC

abundance: NA
j_gene: TRBJ2-1
v_gene: TRBV3-1/TRBV3-2
d_gene: TRBD2
CDR3aa: CASSRLATNNEQFF
CDR3nt: TGTGCCAGCAGCCGACTAGCGACTAACAATGAGCAGTTCTTC

abundance: NA
j_gene: TRBJ2-5
v_gene: TRBV7-2
d_gene: NA
CDR3aa: CARLGTQYF
CDR3nt: TGTGCCAGGCTAGGGACCCAGTACTTC

abundance: NA
j_gene: TRBJ2-7
v_gene: TRBV18
d_gene: TRBD2
CDR3aa: CASSPSSGSTYEQYF
CDR3nt: TGTGCCAGCTCGCCCTCAAGCGGGAGTACGTACGAGCAGTACTTC

abundance: NA
j_gene: TRBJ2-1
v_gene: TRBV29-1
d_gene: NA
CDR3aa: CSVGSMSGEQFF
CDR3nt: TGCAGCGTTGGGTCCATGTCGGGTGAGCAGTTCTTC

abundance: once
j_gene: TRBJ2-1
v_gene: TRBV5-1
d_gene: TRBD2
CDR3aa: CASSPEASGSQGEQFF
CDR3nt: TGCGCCAGCAGCCCGGAGGCTAGCGGGAGTCAGGGTGAGCAGTTCTTC

abundance: few
j_gene: TRBJ2-1
v_gene: TRBV27
d_gene: NA
CDR3aa: CASSPRDNTYNEQFF
CDR3nt: TGTGCCAGCAGTCCCCGGGACAATACCTACAATGAGCAGTTCTTC

abundance: NA
j_gene: TRBJ1-6
v_gene: TRBV19
d_gene: TRBD1
CDR3aa: CASSTGTDNSPLHF
CDR3nt: TGTGCCAGTAGTACCGGGACAGATAATTCACCCCTCCACTTT

abundance: NA
j_gene: TRBJ1-2
v_gene: TRBV5-4
d_gene: TRBD1
CDR3aa: CASSRIGTGAEYGYTF
CDR3nt: TGTGCCAGCAGCCGTATTGGGACAGGGGCGGAGTATGGCTACACCTTC

abundance: NA
j_gene: TRBJ2-7
v_gene: TRBV7-3
d_gene: NA
CDR3aa: CASSLGSGPSNEQYF
CDR3nt: TGTGCCAGCAGCTTAGGGTCAGGCCCGTCGAACGAGCAGTACTTC

abundance: NA
j_gene: TRBJ1-1
v_gene: TRBV25-1
d_gene: NA
CDR3aa: CASSPTGTIEAFF
CDR3nt: TGTGCCAGCAGCCCCACGGGAACCATTGAAGCTTTCTTT

abundance: NA
j_gene: TRBJ1-5
v_gene: TRBV5-5
d_gene: NA
CDR3aa: CASSLLSDNQPQHF
CDR3nt: TGTGCCAGCAGCTTGCTTTCAGACAATCAGCCCCAGCATTTT

abundance: few
j_gene: TRBJ2-1
v_gene: TRBV9
d_gene: NA
CDR3aa: CASSVGERSEQFF
CDR3nt: TGTGCCAGCAGCGTAGGGGAGAGGAGTGAGCAGTTCTTC

abundance: NA
j_gene: TRBJ1-1
v_gene: TRBV29-1
d_gene: NA
CDR3aa: CSGRLGHEAFF
CDR3nt: TGCAGCGGGCGGCTAGGTCATGAAGCTTTCTTT

abundance: NA
j_gene: TRBJ1-2
v_gene: TRBV7-3
d_gene: TRBD1
CDR3aa: CASSLTGQGGYGYTF
CDR3nt: TGTGCCAGCAGCTTAACCGGACAGGGCGGTTATGGCTACACCTTC

abundance: NA
j_gene: TRBJ1-2
v_gene: TRBV29-1
d_gene: TRBD1
CDR3aa: CSVEAPRTGNFYGYTF
CDR3nt: TGCAGCGTTGAGGCCCCCCGGACAGGGAATTTCTATGGCTACACCTTC

abundance: NA
j_gene: TRBJ1-4
v_gene: TRBV2
d_gene: TRBD1
CDR3aa: CASRDRTGNEKLFF
CDR3nt: TGTGCCAGCAGGGATAGGACAGGGAATGAAAAACTGTTTTTT

abundance: few
j_gene: TRBJ1-4
v_gene: TRBV12-5
d_gene: NA
CDR3aa: CASGFRGSTNEKLFF
CDR3nt: TGTGCTAGTGGTTTTAGGGGATCAACTAATGAAAAACTGTTTTTT

abundance: NA
j_gene: TRBJ2-1
v_gene: TRBV7-3
d_gene: TRBD2
CDR3aa: CASSSKTPSGTNEQFF
CDR3nt: TGTGCCAGCAGCTCAAAGACGCCTAGCGGGACCAATGAGCAGTTCTTC

abundance: NA
j_gene: TRBJ2-5
v_gene: TRBV6-5
d_gene: NA
CDR3aa: CASSSAPRETQYF
CDR3nt: TGTGCCAGCAGTTCGGCCCCGCGAGAGACCCAGTACTTC

abundance: once
j_gene: TRBJ1-3
v_gene: TRBV5-1
d_gene: NA
CDR3aa: CASSLAGRGNTIYF
CDR3nt: TGCGCCAGCAGCTTGGCAGGGAGAGGAAACACCATATATTTT

abundance: NA
j_gene: TRBJ1-2
v_gene: TRBV24-1
d_gene: TRBD1
CDR3aa: CATSDPRDRGSRGGYTF
CDR3nt: TGTGCCACCAGTGACCCCCGGGACAGGGGGTCCCGGGGTGGCTACACCTTC